This TCR beta chain emerged from a study of blood T cell repertoires in COVID-19. About the study: Material from acute and convalescent COVID-19 was sourced from the United States, Italy and Spain.

Germline values: CDR1 SGDLS, CDR2 YYNGEE. With 0 bases removed from V and 10 bases from J, the gap between germline ends came to 20 bases. The CDR3 loop spans 16 amino acids. The data were produced by immunoSEQ multiplex PCR, yet TCRdb's version contains in-frame clones alone and is incomplete. The repertoire consists of roughly 77,000 clones, with around 74% occurring once and the leading ten covering 7.5% to 10%. This clone has just a few counts. The TCR originated in a human donor in a cohort sampled during active COVID-19. The V and J genes are TRBV9 and TRBJ2-4; a weak D match, TRBD1 (7 bases). Sample: peripheral blood. The CDR3 sequence is CASSVEGGGGMEIQYF. The CDR3 DNA follows: TGTGCCAGCAGCGTAGAAGGGGGCGGCGGGATGGAGATTCAGTACTTC.